These 6 T cell receptor beta chains were all obtained from the same sample, sequenced in a study of shared clonotypes between healthy human individuals. The repertoire was sequenced with immunoSEQ multiplex PCR; TCRdb's copy has only in-frame clones and lacks some. The sample includes approximately 2,000,000 clones, around 92% of them seen just once. Source material: naive CD4+ T cells from PBMCs. Subset of the sample: CD45RA+ positively selected. These receptors were collected from a man younger than 35 in good health. Some clones in this sample may be carry-over from other donors' samples.

The chain uses TRBV5-6 and TRBJ1-1; D is undetermined. V lost 2 bases to trimming and J lost 1 base, with 6 bases between them. This CDR3 is built from 13 residues. Germline CDR1 is SGHDT and CDR2 is YYEEEE. The CDR3 coding sequence is TGTGCCAGCAGCTTTACATGGAACACTGAAGCTTTCTTT. Translation gives CASSFTWNTEAFF.

The chain uses TRBV4-1 and TRBJ2-7; 7 bases map to TRBD1. This CDR3 is built from 15 residues. The germline gives CDR1 MGHRA, CDR2 YSYEKL. V dropped 4 bases and J dropped 1; count of bases not matched to a gene: 7. The CDR3 DNA sequence: TGCGCCAGCAGCCTTACCGGGACAGTTTCCTACGAGCAGTACTTC. Amino acids: CASSLTGTVSYEQYF.

The chain is built from TRBV5-6 and TRBJ2-1; D may correspond to TRBD1 or TRBD2 (5 bases each). With 4 bases removed from V and 4 bases from J, the gap between germline ends came to 21 bases. Germline CDR1 SGHDT, CDR2 YYEEEE. CDR3 length: 17 residues. The CDR3 sequence: CASSMFTGAIGYNEQFF. In DNA form, the CDR3 reads TGTGCCAGCAGCATGTTTACCGGGGCAATCGGATACAATGAGCAGTTCTTC. Complete variable domain (other parts from reference TRBV5-6 and TRBJ2-1): DAGVTQSPTHLIKTRGQQVTLRCSPKSGHDTVSWYQQALGQGPQFIFQYYEEEERQRGNFPDRFSGHQFPNYSSELNVNALLLGDSALYLCASSMFTGAIGYNEQFFGPGTRLTVL.

A single count supports this clone. The chain recombines TRBV14 with TRBJ2-1, with no clear D. The ends were cut back, 2 bases at V and 5 bases at J, with 10 bases in the middle. CDR3 size: 14 residues. Looked up from germline, CDR1 is SGHDN and CDR2 is FVKESK. The CDR3: CASSQIRDHNEQFF. For the CDR3, the DNA is TGTGCCAGCAGCCAAATCCGAGACCACAATGAGCAGTTCTTC.

Here the CDR3 reads CSYRGVADIQYF. The CDR3, as DNA: TGCAGTTATAGGGGGGTCGCGGACATTCAGTACTTC. The chain uses TRBV29-1 and TRBJ2-4; D tentatively fits TRBD1 or TRBD2 (6 bases each). Germline CDR1 and CDR2: SQVTM and ANQGSEA. The CDR3 is 12 residues long.

This clone occurred once. Other DNA sequences of this sample code for an identical CDR3. The V call is TRBV7-2, the J call TRBJ1-2; 7 bases are a match to TRBD1. CDR3 length: 13 amino acids. Trimming cost V 1 base and J 8 bases; bases outside gene matches: 4. Germline CDR1 reads SGHTA; CDR2 reads FQGNSA. This CDR3 reads CASSLGQGGGYTF. CDR3 in DNA: TGTGCCAGCAGCTTAGGACAGGGAGGAGGCTACACCTTC.